This TCR beta chain was identified in a study of cytomegalovirus exposure and HLA in healthy donors. Points from the study as a whole: CMV serostatus was the only immune exposure information that was available. Altogether, 160 or so TCR beta chains were recorded as cytomegalovirus-associated. Among the CMV-associated chains, three were confirmed in vitro as specific for CMV antigens.

To note about this clone: Its antigen is undetermined. Other DNA sequences in this specimen translate into the identical CDR3.

Trimming cost V 0 bases and J 3 bases, with 8 bases left between them. CDR1 is LNHDA, CDR2 SQIVND, per germline (reference sequence). CDR3 length equals 14 residues. This PCR relied on a set of 60 Vbeta primers and 13 Jbeta primers. In the original analysis: An analysis that came later counted some 81 million unique TCR beta chains, roughly 11 million shared. Sequencing used immunoSEQ multiplex PCR; TCRdb keeps in-frame clones, though not all of them. The DNA gave D and trimming, while V, J and clone size come from that table. Found here are approximately 130,000 clones, 81% of them singletons; the top ten hold roughly 2%.

The rearrangement joins TRBV19 to TRBJ1-1, with D maybe TRBD1 (5 bases). Sequenced: PBMCs. The receptor was derived from a man aged 18 to 29 in good health and CMV-seronegative. This CDR3 reads CASSIDQGYTEAFF. The CDR3 coding sequence is TGTGCCAGTAGTATAGATCAGGGTTACACTGAAGCTTTCTTT.